The clone carrying this T cell receptor (beta chain) was found a few times. Using immunoSEQ multiplex PCR, the repertoire was profiled, and TCRdb retains in-frame clones only, with some absent. The sample includes over 40,000 clones, 70% to 90% seen only once; the top ten take over 2.5%. This sample was taken from a study of PD-L1 blockade in urothelial cancer. In the study overall: The authors examined blood 3 weeks (second dose) and 6 weeks after treatment start.

This CDR3 contains 14 residues. Trimming stripped 4 bases from V and 4 bases from J, with 14 bases between. Germline V gives CDR1 SGHRS, CDR2 YFSETQ. Time point given: peripheral blood 6 weeks after treatment start. This material consisted of PBMCs, taken around atezolizumab (anti-PD-L1) treatment. This sequence joins TRBV5-1 and TRBJ1-2; D is perhaps TRBD1 (5 bases). This receptor was taken from a man in his 70s with urothelial cancer. Here the CDR3 reads CASSILGQAYGYTF. The DNA for the CDR3 is TGCGCCAGCAGCATCCTCGGACAAGCCTATGGCTACACCTTC.